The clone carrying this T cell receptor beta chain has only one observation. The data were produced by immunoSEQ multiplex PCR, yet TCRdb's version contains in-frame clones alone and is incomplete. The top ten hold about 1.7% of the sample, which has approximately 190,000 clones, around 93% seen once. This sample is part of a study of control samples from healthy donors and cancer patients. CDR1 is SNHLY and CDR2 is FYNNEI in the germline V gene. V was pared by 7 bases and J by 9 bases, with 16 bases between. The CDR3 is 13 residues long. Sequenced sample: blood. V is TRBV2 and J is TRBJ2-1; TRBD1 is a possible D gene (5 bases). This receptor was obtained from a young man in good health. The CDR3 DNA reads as TGTGCCAGCAACCTAGGGCAGGGTGGTGAGCAGTTCTTC. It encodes CASNLGQGGEQFF.